This entry concerns a single T cell receptor (beta chain). The record originates from a study of shared clonotypes between healthy human individuals. Study as a whole: CD4 naive and memory got three plates each, CD8 naive two, CD8 memory one.

Sequencing used immunoSEQ multiplex PCR; TCRdb keeps in-frame clones, though not all of them. The sample shows millions of clones, roughly 96% of them seen only once. The V end lost 1 base, the J end lost 8 bases, and 17 bases lay between the germline ends. Germline V gene data show CDR1 as MDHEN and CDR2 as SYDVKM. The CDR3 has 15 residues. The source is a man younger than 35 in good health. This chain links TRBV28 with TRBJ1-2; D remains unclear. Sequencing was performed on naive CD4+ T cells sorted from blood. Subset denoted: CD45RA+ positively selected. The CDR3: CASSLFFDGTGGYTF. CDR3 coding DNA: TGTGCCAGCAGTTTATTTTTTGACGGAACGGGCGGCTACACCTTC.